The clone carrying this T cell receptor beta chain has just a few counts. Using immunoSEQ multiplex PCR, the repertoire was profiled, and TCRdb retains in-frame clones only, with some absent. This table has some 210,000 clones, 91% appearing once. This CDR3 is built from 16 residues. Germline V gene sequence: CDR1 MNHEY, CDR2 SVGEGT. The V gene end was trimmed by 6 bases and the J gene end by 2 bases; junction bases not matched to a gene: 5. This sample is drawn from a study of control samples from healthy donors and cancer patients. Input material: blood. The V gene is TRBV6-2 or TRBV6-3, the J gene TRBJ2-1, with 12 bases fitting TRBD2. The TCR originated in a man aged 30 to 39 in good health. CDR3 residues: CASSDPSGGAYNEQFF. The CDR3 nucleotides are TGTGCCAGCAGCGATCCTAGCGGGGGGGCCTACAATGAGCAGTTCTTC.